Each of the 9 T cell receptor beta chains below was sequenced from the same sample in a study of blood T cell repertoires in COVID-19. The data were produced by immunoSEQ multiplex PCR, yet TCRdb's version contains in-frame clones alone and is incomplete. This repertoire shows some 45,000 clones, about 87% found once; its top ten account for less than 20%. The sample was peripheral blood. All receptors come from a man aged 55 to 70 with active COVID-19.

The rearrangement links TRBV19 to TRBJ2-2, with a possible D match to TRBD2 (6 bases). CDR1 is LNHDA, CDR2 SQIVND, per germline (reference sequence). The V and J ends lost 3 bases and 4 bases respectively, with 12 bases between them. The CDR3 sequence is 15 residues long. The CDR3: CASSIGGSGTGELFF. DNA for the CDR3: TGTGCCAGTAGTATCGGGGGTTCGGGCACCGGGGAGCTGTTTTTT. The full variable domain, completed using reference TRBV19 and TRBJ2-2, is DGGITQSPKYLFRKEGQNVTLSCEQNLNHDAMYWYRQDPGQGLRLIYYSQIVNDFQKGDIAEGYSVSREKKESFPLTVTSAQKNPTAFYLCASSIGGSGTGELFFGEGSRLTVL.

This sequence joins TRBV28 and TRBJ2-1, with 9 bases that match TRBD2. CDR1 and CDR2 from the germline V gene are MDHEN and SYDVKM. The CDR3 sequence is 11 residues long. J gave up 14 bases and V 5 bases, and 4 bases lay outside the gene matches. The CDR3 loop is CASSELAGKFF. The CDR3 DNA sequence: TGTGCCAGCAGTGAGCTAGCGGGAAAGTTCTTC.

CDR3 region: CASSPWRQGAEAFF. Here the CDR3 DNA reads TGCGCCAGCAGCCCCTGGCGGCAGGGCGCTGAAGCTTTCTTT. The V gene is TRBV5-1, the J gene TRBJ1-1; D possibly corresponds to TRBD1 (5 bases). V was pared by 4 bases and J by 6 bases, with 16 bases between. This CDR3 spans 14 amino acids. CDR1 and CDR2 (germline): SGHRS, YFSETQ.

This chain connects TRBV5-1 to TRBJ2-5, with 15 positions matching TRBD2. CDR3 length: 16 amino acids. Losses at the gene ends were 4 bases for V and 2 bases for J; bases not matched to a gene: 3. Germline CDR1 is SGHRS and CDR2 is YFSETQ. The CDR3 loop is CASSQGLAGGQETQYF. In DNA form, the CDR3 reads TGCGCCAGCAGCCAGGGACTAGCGGGGGGACAAGAGACCCAGTACTTC.

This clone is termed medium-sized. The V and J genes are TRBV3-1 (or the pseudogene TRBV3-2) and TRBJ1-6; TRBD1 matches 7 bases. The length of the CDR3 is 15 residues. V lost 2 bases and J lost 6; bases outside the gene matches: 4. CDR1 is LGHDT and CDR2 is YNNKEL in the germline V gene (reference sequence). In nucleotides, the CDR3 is TGTGCCAGCAGCCAAACAAGGGGGCCTAATTCACCCCTCCACTTT. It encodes CASSQTRGPNSPLHF.

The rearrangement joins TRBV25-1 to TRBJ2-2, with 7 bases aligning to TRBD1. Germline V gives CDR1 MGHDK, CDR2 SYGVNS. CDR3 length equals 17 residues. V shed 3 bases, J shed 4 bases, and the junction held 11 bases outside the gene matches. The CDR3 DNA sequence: TGTGCCAGCAGTGAGATGACAGGGAGAGGTGGCACCGGGGAGCTGTTTTTT. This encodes CASSEMTGRGGTGELFF.

CDR3 protein: CASSARQDSNQPQHF. The CDR3 DNA is TGTGCCAGCAGCGCTCGACAAGATAGCAATCAGCCCCAGCATTTT. The chain uses TRBV9 and TRBJ1-5; D not resolved. Deletions cut 3 bases from V and 0 bases from J, with 10 bases between. This CDR3 has 15 residues. Germline values: CDR1 SGDLS, CDR2 YYNGEE.

CDR3 sequence reads: CASSESSGRASGEQFF. DNA of the CDR3: TGTGCCAGCAGTGAGTCTAGCGGGAGAGCGTCGGGTGAGCAGTTCTTC. V and J are TRBV2 and TRBJ2-1, with 10 bases identical to TRBD2. There are 16 residues in the CDR3. Germline CDR1 SNHLY, CDR2 FYNNEI. The trim removed 3 bases at V and 9 bases at J, leaving 11 bases unmatched. The full variable domain, rest sourced from reference TRBV2 and TRBJ2-1, is EPEVTQTPSHQVTQMGQEVILRCVPISNHLYFYWYRQILGQKVEFLVSFYNNEISEKSEIFDDQFSVERPDGSNFTLKIRSTKLEDSAMYFCASSESSGRASGEQFFGPGTRLTVL.

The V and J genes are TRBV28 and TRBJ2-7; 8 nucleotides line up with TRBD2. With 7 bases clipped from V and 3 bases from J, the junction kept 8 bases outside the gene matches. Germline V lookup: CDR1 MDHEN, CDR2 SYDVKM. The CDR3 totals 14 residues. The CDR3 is CASKSGTRLYEQYF. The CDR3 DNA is TGTGCCAGCAAATCCGGGACTAGACTCTACGAGCAGTACTTC.